This TCR beta chain was identified during a study of T cells in Graves' hyperthyroidism and ophthalmopathy. Study-level points and caveats: Using 13 V-J features, a model discriminated ophthalmopathy from stable hyperthyroidism. Most thyroid clonotypes with frequency above 0.001 were detected in blood.

It was RNA transcripts that yielded the amplified TCR beta CDR3 regions. The HTBI primer set was used in a first-round RT-PCR of the TCR CDR3. Using its own MiXCR run on the multiplex PCR reads, TCRdb lists one record per CDR3 protein. The repertoire holds more than 300,000 distinct CDR3 sequences, with approximately 18% as singletons. This clonotype was found many times. What it binds is unknown. Germline lookup yields CDR1 MDHEN and CDR2 SYDVKM. The CDR3 totals 16 residues. V was cut by 5 bases and J by 2 bases, with 13 bases left in between. The TCR sequence derives from a woman aged 25 to 39 with Graves' hyperthyroidism that later progressed to Graves' ophthalmopathy. The chain is built from TRBV28 and TRBJ2-6; maybe TRBD1 (5 bases). Sequencing was done on a sample of blood. This CDR3 reads CASSLAGIPGANVLTF. The CDR3 DNA is TGTGCCAGCAGTCTTGCAGGGATCCCTGGGGCCAACGTCCTGACTTTC.